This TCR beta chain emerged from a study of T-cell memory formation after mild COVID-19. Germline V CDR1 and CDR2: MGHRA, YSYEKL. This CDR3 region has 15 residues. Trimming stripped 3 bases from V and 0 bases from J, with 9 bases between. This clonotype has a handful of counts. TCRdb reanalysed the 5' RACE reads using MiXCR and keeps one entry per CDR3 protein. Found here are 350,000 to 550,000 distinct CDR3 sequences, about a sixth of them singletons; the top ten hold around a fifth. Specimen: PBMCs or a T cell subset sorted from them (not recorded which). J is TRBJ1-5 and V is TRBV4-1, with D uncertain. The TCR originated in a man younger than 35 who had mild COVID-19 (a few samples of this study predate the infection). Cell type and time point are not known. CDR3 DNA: TGCGCCAGCAGCCAGCAGGAGTATAGCAATCAGCCCCAGCATTTT. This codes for CASSQQEYSNQPQHF.